This T cell receptor (beta chain) came from a study of cytomegalovirus exposure and HLA in healthy donors. Generated by immunoSEQ multiplex PCR, the TCRdb table keeps only in-frame clones and is missing some. The sample holds about 56,000 clones, 93% seen once. The CDR3 has 14 residues. V was cut by 2 bases and J by 5 bases, with 12 bases left in between. Germline V gives CDR1 KGHSH, CDR2 LQKENI. J is TRBJ1-1 and V is TRBV18; a weak D match, TRBD1 (6 bases). This TCR was sampled from a woman between 18 and 29 years old in good health and CMV-seropositive. The sample was PBMCs. CDR3: CASSPSGRGTEAFF. The CDR3 DNA follows: TGTGCCAGCTCACCATCAGGCAGGGGAACTGAAGCTTTCTTT.